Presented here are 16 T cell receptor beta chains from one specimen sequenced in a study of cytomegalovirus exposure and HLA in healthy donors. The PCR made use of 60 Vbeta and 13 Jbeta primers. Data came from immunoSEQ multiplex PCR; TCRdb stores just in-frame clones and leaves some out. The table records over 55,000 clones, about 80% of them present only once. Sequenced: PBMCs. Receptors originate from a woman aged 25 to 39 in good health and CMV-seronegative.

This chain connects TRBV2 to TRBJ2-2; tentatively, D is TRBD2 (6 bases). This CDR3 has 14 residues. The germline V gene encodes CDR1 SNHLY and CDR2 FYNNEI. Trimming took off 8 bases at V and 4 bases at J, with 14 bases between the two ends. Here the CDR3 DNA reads TGTGCCAGCCGCGGGGCCACCCCCACCGGGGAGCTGTTTTTT. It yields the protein CASRGATPTGELFF.

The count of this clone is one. This CDR3 reads CASSPRGTADFYGYTF. CDR3 in DNA: TGTGCCAGCAGCCCGAGGGGGACAGCCGACTTCTATGGCTACACCTTC. V is TRBV7-9 and J is TRBJ1-2, with TRBD1 matching 7 bases. Trimming at V came to 5 bases and at J to 4 bases, leaving 13 bases not matched to a gene. The CDR3 contains 16 residues. Looked up from germline, CDR1 is SEHNR and CDR2 is FQNEAQ (reference sequence).

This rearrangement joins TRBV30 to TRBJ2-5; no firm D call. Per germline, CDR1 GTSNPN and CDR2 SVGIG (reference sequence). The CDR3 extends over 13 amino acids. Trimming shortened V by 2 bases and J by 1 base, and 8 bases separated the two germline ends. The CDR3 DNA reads TGTGCCTGGAGTCCAATACTCCAAGAGACCCAGTACTTC. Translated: CAWSPILQETQYF.

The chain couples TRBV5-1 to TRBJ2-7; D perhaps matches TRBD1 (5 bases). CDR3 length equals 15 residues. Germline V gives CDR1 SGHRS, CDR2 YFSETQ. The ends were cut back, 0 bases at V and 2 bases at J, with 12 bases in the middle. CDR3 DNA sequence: TGCGCCAGCAGCTTGGCCAGTTTAGGGGCCTACGAGCAGTACTTC. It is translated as CASSLASLGAYEQYF.

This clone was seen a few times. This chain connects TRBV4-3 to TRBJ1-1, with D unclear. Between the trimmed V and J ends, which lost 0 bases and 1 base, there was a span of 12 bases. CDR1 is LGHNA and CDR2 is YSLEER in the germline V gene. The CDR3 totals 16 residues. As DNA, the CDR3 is TGCGCCAGCAGCCAAGATCGAGGGCGAGGGAACACTGAAGCTTTCTTT. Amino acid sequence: CASSQDRGRGNTEAFF.

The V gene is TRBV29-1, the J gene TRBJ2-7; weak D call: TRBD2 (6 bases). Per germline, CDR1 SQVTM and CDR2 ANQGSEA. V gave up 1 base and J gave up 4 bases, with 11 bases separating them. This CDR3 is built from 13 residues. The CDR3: CSVEVLRGYEQYF. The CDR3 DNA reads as TGCAGCGTTGAAGTCCTACGGGGGTACGAGCAGTACTTC.

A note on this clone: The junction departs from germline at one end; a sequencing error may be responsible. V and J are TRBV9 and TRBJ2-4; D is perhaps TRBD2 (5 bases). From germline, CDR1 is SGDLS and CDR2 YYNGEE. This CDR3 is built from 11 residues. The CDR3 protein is CASSPTPNGKF. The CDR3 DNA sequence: TGTGCCAGCAGCCCGACCCCCAACGGGAAGTTC.

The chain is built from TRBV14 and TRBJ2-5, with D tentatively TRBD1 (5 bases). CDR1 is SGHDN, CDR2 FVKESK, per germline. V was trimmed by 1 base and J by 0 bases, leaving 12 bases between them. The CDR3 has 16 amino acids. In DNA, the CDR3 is TGTGCCAGCAGCCAAGTCCCCAGACAGTACCAAGAGACCCAGTACTTC. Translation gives CASSQVPRQYQETQYF.

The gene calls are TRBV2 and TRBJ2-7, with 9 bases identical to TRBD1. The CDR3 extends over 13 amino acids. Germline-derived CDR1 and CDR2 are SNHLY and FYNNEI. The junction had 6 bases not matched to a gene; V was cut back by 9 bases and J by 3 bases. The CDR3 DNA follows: TGTGCCAGACGAAAGACAGGGGGCTACGAGCAGTACTTC. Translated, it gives CARRKTGGYEQYF.

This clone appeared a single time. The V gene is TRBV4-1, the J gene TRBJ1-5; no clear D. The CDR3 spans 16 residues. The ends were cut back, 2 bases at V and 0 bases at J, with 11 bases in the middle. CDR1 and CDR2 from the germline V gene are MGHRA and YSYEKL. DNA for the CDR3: TGCGCCAGCAGCCAAATCCCAGTTTATAGCAATCAGCCCCAGCATTTT. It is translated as CASSQIPVYSNQPQHF.

DNA of the CDR3: TGCGCCAGCAGCCAAGGAATAAGGGCCATCGGGGAGAACACTGAAGCTTTCTTT. Translating it yields CASSQGIRAIGENTEAFF. The gene calls are TRBV4-3 and TRBJ1-1, with D hard to call. The CDR3 runs 18 residues. V was shortened by 1 base and J by 1 base, with 19 bases between the two germline ends. CDR1 LGHNA and CDR2 YSLEER come from the germline V gene.

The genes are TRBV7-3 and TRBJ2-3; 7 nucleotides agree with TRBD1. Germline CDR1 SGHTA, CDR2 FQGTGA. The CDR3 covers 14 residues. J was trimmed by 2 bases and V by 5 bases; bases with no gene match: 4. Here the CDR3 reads CASSRGQSTDTQYF. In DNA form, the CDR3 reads TGTGCCAGCAGCCGGGGACAGTCCACAGATACGCAGTATTTT.

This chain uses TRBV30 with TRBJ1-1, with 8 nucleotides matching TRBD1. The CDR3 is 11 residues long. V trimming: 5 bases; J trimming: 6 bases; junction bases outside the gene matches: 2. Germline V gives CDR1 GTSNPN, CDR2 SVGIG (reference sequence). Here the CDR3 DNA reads TGTGCCTGGGACAGGGGAGCTGAAGCTTTCTTT. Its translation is CAWDRGAEAFF.

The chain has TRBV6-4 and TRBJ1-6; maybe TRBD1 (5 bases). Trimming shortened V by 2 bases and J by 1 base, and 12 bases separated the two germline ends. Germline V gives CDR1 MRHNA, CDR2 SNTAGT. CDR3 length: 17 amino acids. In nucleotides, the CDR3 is TGTGCCAGCAGTGACCGGAAGGGGCGATCCTATAATTCACCCCTCCACTTT. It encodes CASSDRKGRSYNSPLHF.

CDR3 amino acids: CASSLGQVFYGYTF. The DNA for the CDR3 is TGTGCCAGCAGCTTGGGACAGGTTTTCTATGGCTACACCTTC. The J gene is TRBJ1-2, the V gene TRBV28, with TRBD1 matching over 8 bases. The V segment lost 6 bases and the J segment 4 bases; nucleotides outside the gene matches: 7. The CDR3 is 14 residues long. Germline V gene data show CDR1 as MDHEN and CDR2 as SYDVKM.

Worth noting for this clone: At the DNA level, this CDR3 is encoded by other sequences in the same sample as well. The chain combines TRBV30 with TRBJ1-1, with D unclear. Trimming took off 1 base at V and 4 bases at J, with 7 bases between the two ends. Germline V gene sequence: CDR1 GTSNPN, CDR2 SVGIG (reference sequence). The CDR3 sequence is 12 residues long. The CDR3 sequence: CAWSEGGTEAFF. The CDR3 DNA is TGTGCCTGGAGTGAGGGAGGCACTGAAGCTTTCTTT.